This paragraph reports one T cell receptor (beta chain). This CDR3 has 13 residues. V gave up 5 bases and J gave up 3 bases, with 8 bases separating them. These data are taken from a study of blood T cell repertoires in COVID-19. Authors' analysis steps: Reference gene primer amplification in the assay estimated nucleated cell counts. Using immunoSEQ multiplex PCR, the repertoire was profiled, and TCRdb retains in-frame clones only, with some absent. V and J calls and clone size follow that table, whereas D and trimming were derived from the DNA. Found here are under 35,000 clones, about 90% of them singletons; the top ten hold roughly 5.2%.

The gene calls are TRBV12-3 or TRBV12-4 and TRBJ1-5; TRBD1 is a possible D gene (5 bases). This TCR came from a human donor in a cohort sampled during active COVID-19. The sequencing input was peripheral blood. The CDR3 DNA is TGTGCCAGCAGTCCGGGGGACAATCAGCCCCAGCATTTT. Its protein product is CASSPGDNQPQHF.